These 9 T cell receptor beta chains share one sample of origin, sequenced in a study of T cells in Graves' hyperthyroidism and ophthalmopathy. TCR beta CDR3 regions were amplified from RNA. RT-PCR in the first round (using the HTBI primer set) targeted the TCR CDR3. In TCRdb, the multiplex PCR reads were re-called with MiXCR into one record per CDR3 protein. The table lists hundreds of thousands of distinct CDR3 sequences, about 14% of them singletons. Sequencing was carried out using blood. The receptors come from a young man with Graves' ophthalmopathy.

The chain employs TRBV4-1 and TRBJ2-6, with TRBD1 matching over 9 bases. This CDR3 spans 19 amino acids. Germline CDR1 is MGHRA and CDR2 is YSYEKL. The trim removed 2 bases at V and 0 bases at J, leaving 8 bases unmatched. For the CDR3, the DNA is TGCGCCAGCAGCCAAAGATCGGGACAGGGCTTCTCTGGGGCCAACGTCCTGACTTTC. This translates into CASSQRSGQGFSGANVLTF.

The sample holds a few counts of this clonotype. This chain links TRBV18 with TRBJ2-2; D might be TRBD2 (6 bases). Trimming cost V 1 base and J 2 bases, with 8 bases left between them. The germline CDR1 and CDR2 sequences are KGHSH and LQKENI. The CDR3 runs to 15 residues. Written as DNA, the CDR3 is TGTGCCAGCTCACCACGGGGACTTAACACCGGGGAGCTGTTTTTT. Protein product: CASSPRGLNTGELFF.

The rearrangement joins TRBV4-3 to TRBJ2-1; D is tentatively TRBD1 or TRBD2 (6 bases each). Germline V gene lookup returns CDR1 LGHNA and CDR2 YSLEER. Trimming cost V 8 bases and J 4 bases, with 30 bases left between them. The CDR3 is made up of 19 amino acids. This CDR3 reads CASRERTQRLGASYNEQFF. The CDR3 DNA follows: TGCGCCAGCCGGGAGAGAACTCAGCGCCTGGGGGCGTCTTACAATGAGCAGTTCTTC.

Only a few counts were recorded for this clonotype. The chain has TRBV10-3 and TRBJ1-3; D is possibly TRBD1 (5 bases). Germline values: CDR1 ENHRY, CDR2 SYGVKD. The CDR3 contains 14 residues. The V end lost 10 bases, the J end lost 0 bases, and 13 bases lay between the germline ends. The CDR3 nucleotides are TGTGCCACCGCGGGACTGAACTCTGGAAACACCATATATTTT. This sequence encodes CATAGLNSGNTIYF.

This clonotype came up many times. This CDR3 is CASSLASGVAYNEQFF. The DNA for the CDR3 is TGTGCCAGCAGCTTAGCTAGCGGGGTGGCCTACAATGAGCAGTTCTTC. The chain combines TRBV11-2 with TRBJ2-1, with 9 bases identical to TRBD2. Germline lookup yields CDR1 SGHAT and CDR2 FQNNGV. The ends lost 1 base at V and 2 bases at J; junction bases unmatched: 3. The CDR3 sequence is 16 residues long.

This clonotype was detected only a few times. The chain recombines TRBV6-5 with TRBJ1-2; D is unclear. V was shortened by 2 bases and J by 2 bases, with 9 bases between the two germline ends. CDR1 is MNHEY and CDR2 is SVGAGI in the germline V gene. The CDR3 covers 14 residues. The CDR3 DNA is TGTGCCAGCAGTTACAACAGCCCCAACTATGGCTACACCTTC. Translating gives CASSYNSPNYGYTF.

This clonotype was counted many times. This chain links TRBV10-2 with TRBJ2-7; TRBD2 aligns across 10 bases. The V and J ends lost 7 bases and 1 base, in that order; junction bases with no gene match: 4. The length of the CDR3 is 14 residues. Per germline, CDR1 WSHSY and CDR2 SAAADI. The CDR3 DNA follows: TGCGCCAGCACCGCTAGCGGGAGTTCCTACGAGCAGTACTTC. Translated, it gives CASTASGSSYEQYF.

V usage is TRBV4-1 and J usage is TRBJ2-7; unclear D gene. Trimming removed 0 bases at V and 1 base at J, with 13 bases between. The CDR3 runs to 16 residues. Germline loops: CDR1 MGHRA, CDR2 YSYEKL. The CDR3 coding sequence is TGCGCCAGCAGCCAAGATTCGGCAGAGCCTTCCTACGAGCAGTACTTC. Protein: CASSQDSAEPSYEQYF.

V usage is TRBV27 and J usage is TRBJ2-2, with D possibly TRBD2 on 5 matching bases. This CDR3 contains 16 residues. Trimming removed 2 bases from V and 7 bases from J, with 17 bases in between. Germline V lookup: CDR1 MNHEY, CDR2 SMNVEV (reference sequence). CDR3 loop: CASSLISSRSDGELFF. The CDR3 nucleotides are TGTGCCAGCAGTTTAATTTCTAGCCGGTCGGACGGGGAGCTGTTTTTT.